The 23 T cell receptor beta chains listed next were all sequenced from one sample in a study of T-cell memory formation after mild COVID-19. TCRdb processed the 5' RACE reads anew with MiXCR; each CDR3 protein has one entry. The sample has 250,000 to 300,000 distinct CDR3 sequences; under 20% are singletons. Sequenced material: PBMCs or a T cell subset sorted from them (not recorded which). The source is a man aged 18-30 years who had mild COVID-19 (a few samples of this study predate the infection). Cell type and time point are not known.

V is TRBV9 and J is TRBJ2-1, with unresolved D. The V gene's germline CDR1 is SGDLS and CDR2 YYNGEE. V lost 0 bases and J 7 bases, leaving 11 bases between the germline ends. The CDR3 loop spans 14 amino acids. CDR3 amino acids: CASSVAVARNEQFF. Here the CDR3 DNA reads TGTGCCAGCAGCGTAGCTGTAGCTCGAAATGAGCAGTTCTTC.

J is TRBJ2-5 and V is TRBV12-3 or TRBV12-4; possible D gene TRBD1, 6 bases. The V end was cut by 6 bases, the J end by 2 bases, with 16 bases between. The CDR3 consists of 15 residues. In DNA, the CDR3 is TGTGCCAGCAGCCCCTTTATAGGACAGCAAGAGACCCAGTACTTC. Protein sequence: CASSPFIGQQETQYF.

The chain employs TRBV7-2 and TRBJ2-1; TRBD1 agrees at 10 bases. In germline, CDR1 is SGHTA, CDR2 FQGNSA. CDR3 size: 18 residues. V was pared by 5 bases and J by 4 bases, with 14 bases of the junction left unmatched. CDR3 sequence (DNA): TGTGCCAGCAGCCACCACCTTCCCGACAGGGGGCCTTACAATGAGCAGTTCTTC. Protein product: CASSHHLPDRGPYNEQFF.

The V call is TRBV4-1, the J call TRBJ1-2; D is ambiguous. Germline CDR1 and CDR2: MGHRA and YSYEKL. V was clipped by 8 bases and J by 8 bases, with 6 bases between them. CDR3 size: 9 residues. CDR3 region: CASGTGYTF. The CDR3 nucleotides read TGCGCCAGCGGTACAGGCTACACCTTC.

This clonotype was found a few times. The CDR3 region has the DNA TGCAGTGCTAGAGACCCTCGGACGGCTGATACGCAGTATTTT. This codes for CSARDPRTADTQYF. The chain couples TRBV20-1 to TRBJ2-3; D is uncertain. CDR1 and CDR2 (germline): DFQATT, SNEGSKA (reference sequence). V was pared by 0 bases and J by 6 bases, with 13 bases between. CDR3 size: 14 residues.

This clonotype occurred a few times. The chain recombines TRBV6-4 with TRBJ2-7, with no clear D. The V end lost 6 bases, the J end lost 4 bases, and 4 bases lay between the germline ends. This CDR3 has 10 amino acids. CDR1 is MRHNA and CDR2 is SNTAGT in the germline V gene. CDR3 in amino acids: CASRFYEQYV. The DNA of the CDR3 is TGTGCCAGCAGGTTTTACGAGCAGTACGTC.

This chain joins TRBV7-3 and TRBJ2-7; D uncertain. The CDR3 loop spans 12 amino acids. Germline CDR1 is SGHTA and CDR2 is FQGTGA. Between the trimmed V and J ends, which lost 3 bases and 6 bases, there was a span of 9 bases. As DNA, the CDR3 is TGTGCCAGCAGCTTGTTAGTTTGCGAGCAGTACGTC. It yields the protein CASSLLVCEQYV.

This chain uses TRBV12-5 with TRBJ2-7; possible D gene TRBD2, 5 bases. CDR3 length: 13 residues. The germline V gene encodes CDR1 LGHNT and CDR2 FRNRAP. Trimming took 4 bases from V and 2 from J, leaving 9 bases between them. CDR3 nucleotide sequence: TGTGCTAGTGGTTATCGGGAAACCTACGAGCAGTACTTC. As protein: CASGYRETYEQYF. Drawing the rest from reference TRBV12-5 and TRBJ2-7, the complete variable domain is DARVTQTPRHKVTEMGQEVTMRCQPILGHNTVFWYRQTMMQGLELLAYFRNRAPLDDSGMPKDRFSAEMPDATLATLKIQPSEPRDSAVYFCASGYRETYEQYFGPGTRLTVT.

This clonotype was counted once. This chain connects TRBV10-3 to TRBJ2-7, with D unclear. V was clipped by 3 bases and J by 2 bases, with 11 bases between them. CDR3 length: 14 residues. Germline CDR1 ENHRY, CDR2 SYGVKD. The CDR3 is CAISEGPPAYEQYF. The CDR3 nucleotides are TGTGCCATCAGTGAAGGGCCTCCCGCCTACGAGCAGTACTTC.

The table lists this clonotype with a few counts. The genes are TRBV5-1 and TRBJ2-3; no definite D call. V was clipped by 2 bases and J by 3 bases, with 10 bases between them. Germline V gene data show CDR1 as SGHRS and CDR2 as YFSETQ. The CDR3 runs to 14 residues. CDR3 residues: CASSFYSETDTQYF. CDR3 nucleotides: TGCGCCAGCAGCTTTTACAGCGAGACAGATACGCAGTATTTT.

This clonotype was detected ten times or more. The rearrangement joins TRBV12-3 or TRBV12-4 to TRBJ1-1; no reliable D call. Between the trimmed V and J ends, which lost 6 bases and 1 base, there was a span of 12 bases. CDR3 size: 14 residues. CDR3 bases: TGTGCCAGCAGGGTGTCGGGATCGAACACTGAAGCTTTCTTT. It yields the protein CASRVSGSNTEAFF.

The chain employs TRBV7-2 and TRBJ2-4; D call uncertain. CDR3 length equals 14 residues. Per the germline V gene, CDR1 is SGHTA and CDR2 is FQGNSA. V dropped 0 bases and J dropped 7 bases, with 10 bases sitting between them. CDR3 bases: TGTGCCAGCAGCTTAGCGGGGATGTCCAACATTCAGTACTTC. Residues: CASSLAGMSNIQYF.

This clonotype was seen a few times. V usage is TRBV20-1 and J usage is TRBJ2-3; D could derive from TRBD1 or TRBD2 (7 bases each). Trimming cost V 5 bases and J 4 bases, with 10 bases left between them. In germline, CDR1 is DFQATT, CDR2 SNEGSKA (reference sequence). The CDR3 covers 12 residues. The DNA for the CDR3 is TGCAGTGCTGGGAGGGGGCCAGATACGCAGTATTTT. Protein sequence: CSAGRGPDTQYF.

The CDR3 DNA reads as TGCGCCAGCAGCCAGAGAGGAGGGGCCACCTACGAGCAGTACTTC. This sequence encodes CASSQRGGATYEQYF. This rearrangement joins TRBV4-1 to TRBJ2-7; TRBD2 might be the D (6 bases). This CDR3 comprises 15 residues. Germline V gene lookup returns CDR1 MGHRA and CDR2 YSYEKL. V was clipped by 3 bases and J by 2 bases, with 14 bases between them.

The chain carries TRBV5-1 and TRBJ2-7, with D hard to call. V was trimmed by 4 bases and J by 7 bases, leaving 18 bases between them. The germline V gene has CDR1 SGHRS and CDR2 YFSETQ. This CDR3 is 14 amino acids long. CDR3 in amino acids: CASSTGQELGEQYF. The CDR3 region has the DNA TGCGCCAGCAGCACCGGCCAAGAACTGGGAGAGCAGTACTTC.

Only a few counts were recorded for this clonotype. The V gene is TRBV2, the J gene TRBJ2-1; a weak D match, TRBD2 (6 bases). Germline V CDR1 and CDR2: SNHLY, FYNNEI. The CDR3 loop spans 12 amino acids. V lost 6 bases to trimming and J lost 6 bases, with 9 bases between them. CDR3 DNA sequence: TGTGCCAGCAGGGGAGGCGGCAATGAGCAGTTCTTC. This encodes CASRGGGNEQFF.

This clonotype has at least ten counts. CDR3: CASSLDPLSAAPVQFF. The CDR3 DNA reads TGCGCCAGCAGCTTGGACCCCTTGTCGGCTGCGCCGGTCCAGTTCTTC. This chain uses TRBV5-1 with TRBJ2-1, with D unresolved. The CDR3 sequence is 16 residues long. Germline CDR1 SGHRS, CDR2 YFSETQ. Trimming removed 0 bases from V and 13 bases from J, with 23 bases in between.

The V call is TRBV28, the J call TRBJ1-6; D not certain. Germline V lookup: CDR1 MDHEN, CDR2 SYDVKM. V lost 5 bases and J 10 bases, leaving 9 bases between the germline ends. CDR3 length: 12 amino acids. The chain's CDR3 is CASSGRGSPLHF. The CDR3, as DNA: TGTGCCAGCAGTGGCCGGGGATCACCCCTCCACTTT.

This clonotype occurred many times. This chain connects TRBV18 to TRBJ2-7; tentative D call: TRBD2 (5 bases). The ends were cut back, 6 bases at V and 2 bases at J, with 11 bases in the middle. There are 13 residues in the CDR3. Germline CDR1 KGHSH, CDR2 LQKENI. CDR3 DNA: TGTGCCAGCTCGCCTTACGGGGCCTACGAGCAGTACGTC. As protein: CASSPYGAYEQYV.

There are a few counts of this clonotype. The chain uses TRBV20-1 and TRBJ2-7; the match to TRBD1 covers 7 bases. Germline V gene lookup returns CDR1 DFQATT and CDR2 SNEGSKA (reference sequence). This CDR3 is 11 amino acids long. With V trimmed by 5 bases and J by 4 bases, 2 bases remained unmatched. CDR3 residues: CSAEQGYEQYF. For the CDR3, the DNA is TGCAGTGCTGAACAGGGGTACGAGCAGTACTTC.

This clonotype was detected ten times or more. As DNA, the CDR3 is TGTGCCAGCAGACGAGTCGGCAGGGACACAGATACGCAGTATTTT. This translates into CASRRVGRDTDTQYF. The chain has TRBV12-3 or TRBV12-4 and TRBJ2-3, with a tentative D call TRBD1 (5 bases). This CDR3 is 15 amino acids long. Trimming took 6 bases from V and 2 from J, leaving 15 bases between them.

This clonotype has just one count. V is TRBV7-9 and J is TRBJ1-5; no firm D call. The V gene's germline CDR1 is SEHNR and CDR2 FQNEAQ (reference sequence). The CDR3 contains 15 residues. V was cut by 0 bases and J by 1 base, with 7 bases left in between. The CDR3 sequence is CASSLAGDSNQPQHF. CDR3 coding DNA: TGTGCCAGCAGCTTAGCAGGAGACAGCAATCAGCCCCAGCATTTT.

The chain recombines TRBV12-3 or TRBV12-4 with TRBJ2-5; 13 bases are shared with TRBD2. With 3 bases clipped from V and 5 bases from J, the junction kept 0 bases outside the gene matches. CDR3 length equals 14 residues. CDR3 sequence reads: CASSLGLAGETQYF. The CDR3 DNA reads as TGTGCCAGCAGTTTGGGACTAGCGGGGGAGACCCAGTACTTC.